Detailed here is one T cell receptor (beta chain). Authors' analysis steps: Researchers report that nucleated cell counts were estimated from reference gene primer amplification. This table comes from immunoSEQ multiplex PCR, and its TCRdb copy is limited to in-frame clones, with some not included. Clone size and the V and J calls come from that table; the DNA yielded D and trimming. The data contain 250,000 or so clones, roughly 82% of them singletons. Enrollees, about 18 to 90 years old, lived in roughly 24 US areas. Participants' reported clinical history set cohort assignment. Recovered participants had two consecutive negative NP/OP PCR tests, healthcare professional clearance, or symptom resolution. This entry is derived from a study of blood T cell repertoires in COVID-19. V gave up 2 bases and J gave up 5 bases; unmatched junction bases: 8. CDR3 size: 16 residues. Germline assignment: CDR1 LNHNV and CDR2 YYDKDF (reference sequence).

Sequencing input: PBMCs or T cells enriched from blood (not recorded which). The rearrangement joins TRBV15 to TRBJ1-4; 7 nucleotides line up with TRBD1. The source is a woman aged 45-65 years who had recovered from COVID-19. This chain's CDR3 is CATSRRSGTENEKLFF. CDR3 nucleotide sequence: TGTGCCACCAGCAGACGCTCCGGGACAGAGAATGAAAAACTGTTTTTT. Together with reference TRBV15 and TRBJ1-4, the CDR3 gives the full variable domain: DAMVIQNPRYQVTQFGKPVTLSCSQTLNHNVMYWYQQKSSQAPKLLFHYYDKDFNNEADTPDNFQSRRPNTSFCFLDIRSPGLGDTAMYLCATSRRSGTENEKLFFGSGTQLSVL.